This T cell receptor beta chain was obtained from a study of T cell clonotyping in hematopoietic cell transplantation. Findings and caveats of the study: Higher Inverse Simpson Index values in graft donor and pretransplant recipient predicted broader posttransplant TCR diversity. No sorting was done, leaving CD4 and CD8 contributions mixed. Pathologically expanded recipient clonotypes increased progressively from day 30 to day 180 as diversity fell.

The data were produced by immunoSEQ multiplex PCR, yet TCRdb's version contains in-frame clones alone and is incomplete. This table holds a few thousand clones, 90% to 95% found once. Trimming shortened V by 0 bases and J by 2 bases, and 16 bases separated the two germline ends. The V gene's germline CDR1 is LNHNV and CDR2 YYDKDF (reference sequence). This CDR3 contains 17 residues. Details on this clone: Its specificity is not known.

The origin of this receptor is a man aged 45 to 65 in good health. Some clones in this sample may be carry-over from other donors' samples. The chain joins TRBV15 to TRBJ2-5, with D perhaps TRBD2 (5 bases). The sample consisted of peripheral blood mononuclear cells. The CDR3 spells CATSRDWAGGRQETQYF. The CDR3 nucleotides read TGTGCCACCAGCAGAGATTGGGCGGGCGGTCGTCAAGAGACCCAGTACTTC.